This T cell receptor beta chain was sequenced during a study of blood T cells in healthy people across ages. Germline V gene data show CDR1 as DFQATT and CDR2 as SNEGSKA (reference sequence). Trimming removed 5 bases from V and 3 bases from J; junction bases left unmatched: 5. The CDR3 consists of 14 residues. A second PCR of 7 to 11 cycles used a sample-barcoded 5' primer and a J-beta primer mix. In TCRdb, the 5' RACE reads were re-called with MiXCR into one record per CDR3 protein. The table has some 560,000 distinct CDR3 sequences, about 26% seen once. The same specimen was also included in a second study, on T cells of mothers and their children. That work contributes: Similar thymic selection effects on TCR recombination output appear in pairs, both related and unrelated. Persistent microchimeric T cell clones were sought, and none were detected.

The gene calls are TRBV20-1 and TRBJ2-1; 9 positions agree with TRBD2. The specimen was blood. The sequence derives from a boy between 2 and 10 years old in good health. CDR3 sequence reads: CSAGLTSGYNEQFF. In DNA form, the CDR3 reads TGCAGTGCTGGCTTGACTAGCGGCTACAATGAGCAGTTCTTC.